Listed below are T cell receptor beta chains from one sample, sequenced in a study of metastatic and nonmetastatic thyroid tumors. TCRdb re-processed the PCR reads through MiXCR. The sample records tens of thousands of clones, 10% to 15% being singletons. Material for sequencing was blood. The origin of the receptors is a female donor with papillary thyroid cancer or a benign thyroid nodule (not recorded which). Some clones in this sample may be carry-over from other donors' samples. Both conserved end residues are part of each CDR3. The order of the fields is D gene, V gene, J gene, clone size, CDR3 DNA, CDR3 protein. A D gene is named only where the DNA matches it firmly. Clone size is stated in some rows and not others, as once, few, many or a class when expanded.

D gene: TRBD1; V gene: TRBV28; J gene: TRBJ1-5; clone size: many; CDR3 DNA: TGTGCCAGCAGGAACCCGGGACAGAATCAGCCCCAGCATTTT; CDR3 protein: CASRNPGQNQPQHF
D gene: TRBD1; V gene: TRBV19; J gene: TRBJ1-5; clone size: NA; CDR3 DNA: TGTGCCAGTAGTGGGGGACAGGGCATAGTGGGGCAGCCCCAGCATTTT; CDR3 protein: CASSGGQGIVGQPQHF
D gene: NA; V gene: TRBV6-6; J gene: TRBJ2-1; clone size: few; CDR3 DNA: TGTGCCAGCAGTCCTTACTCCCTTGGAGGATTGTGTCAGGGGGAGCAGTTCTTC; CDR3 protein: CASSPYSLGGLCQGEQFF
D gene: TRBD1; V gene: TRBV10-3; J gene: TRBJ2-7; clone size: many; CDR3 DNA: TGTGCCATCAGACCCGACAGGGGACTGTACGAGCAGTACTTC; CDR3 protein: CAIRPDRGLYEQYF
D gene: TRBD1; V gene: TRBV6-2/TRBV6-3; J gene: TRBJ1-5; clone size: many; CDR3 DNA: TGTGCCAGCAGTTACTCCCCACAGGGGCATGGCAATCAGCCCCAGCATTTT; CDR3 protein: CASSYSPQGHGNQPQHF
D gene: NA; V gene: TRBV28; J gene: TRBJ2-7; clone size: many; CDR3 DNA: TGTGCCAGCAGCCGTGGACGGACCGCCTTCCTAAGCGAGCAGTACTTC; CDR3 protein: CASSRGRTAFLSEQYF
D gene: TRBD2; V gene: TRBV29-1; J gene: TRBJ2-5; clone size: many; CDR3 DNA: TGCAGCGTTCGGAGCGGGGGGTTCCAAGAGACCCAGTACTTC; CDR3 protein: CSVRSGGFQETQYF
D gene: TRBD1; V gene: TRBV12-3/TRBV12-4; J gene: TRBJ1-1; clone size: many; CDR3 DNA: TGTGCCAGCAGGGCCGGGACAGTGAACACTGAAGCTTTCTTT; CDR3 protein: CASRAGTVNTEAFF
D gene: NA; V gene: TRBV11-2; J gene: TRBJ2-6; clone size: NA; CDR3 DNA: TGTGCCAGCAGCTTGGGCCTACAGGGAATAGGTGGGGCCAACGTCCTGACTTTC; CDR3 protein: CASSLGLQGIGGANVLTF
D gene: NA; V gene: TRBV4-1; J gene: TRBJ2-2; clone size: many; CDR3 DNA: TGCGCCAGCAGCCAAGACAGGGGCCACAACACCGGGGAGCTGTTTTTT; CDR3 protein: CASSQDRGHNTGELFF
D gene: NA; V gene: TRBV30; J gene: TRBJ2-7; clone size: many; CDR3 DNA: TGTGCCTGGAGTGAGACAGGATTTGCCTACGAGCAGTACTTC; CDR3 protein: CAWSETGFAYEQYF
D gene: NA; V gene: TRBV27; J gene: TRBJ1-6; clone size: many; CDR3 DNA: TGTGCCAGCCGGACTGCTAATTCACCCCTCCACTTT; CDR3 protein: CASRTANSPLHF
D gene: TRBD1; V gene: TRBV7-2; J gene: TRBJ2-7; clone size: many; CDR3 DNA: TGTGCCAGCAGCCCTTGGGACAGGGTTTACGAGCAGTACTTC; CDR3 protein: CASSPWDRVYEQYF
D gene: NA; V gene: TRBV27; J gene: TRBJ2-7; clone size: few; CDR3 DNA: TGTGCCAGCAGCTTAAGTAGCATCCACGAGCAGTACTTC; CDR3 protein: CASSLSSIHEQYF
D gene: NA; V gene: TRBV11-2; J gene: TRBJ2-1; clone size: many; CDR3 DNA: TGTGCCAGCAGCTTAGATCGAGCGGCAAGCTCCTACAATGAGCAGTTCTTC; CDR3 protein: CASSLDRAASSYNEQFF
D gene: NA; V gene: TRBV9; J gene: TRBJ2-2; clone size: many; CDR3 DNA: TGTGCCAGCAGCGAACGCATCTCGGGGGTGAGGACCGGGGAGCTGTTTTTT; CDR3 protein: CASSERISGVRTGELFF
D gene: TRBD1; V gene: TRBV2; J gene: TRBJ1-1; clone size: many; CDR3 DNA: TGTGCCAGCAGTGAAGCGCTTCCCGGGACAGCCCCTTTCTTT; CDR3 protein: CASSEALPGTAPFF
D gene: NA; V gene: TRBV19; J gene: TRBJ2-1; clone size: NA; CDR3 DNA: TGTGCCAGTAGTATGGGGTACGAGCAGTTCTTC; CDR3 protein: CASSMGYEQFF
D gene: NA; V gene: TRBV9; J gene: TRBJ2-3; clone size: many; CDR3 DNA: TGTGCCAGCAGCGTAGTGTCGAGCGGACTCACAGATACGCAGTATTTT; CDR3 protein: CASSVVSSGLTDTQYF
D gene: NA; V gene: TRBV20-1; J gene: TRBJ2-5; clone size: many; CDR3 DNA: TGCAGTGCTAGGGTACAAGCGGCCCAGTACTTC; CDR3 protein: CSARVQAAQYF
D gene: NA; V gene: TRBV7-2; J gene: TRBJ2-5; clone size: NA; CDR3 DNA: TGTGCCAGCAGCTGGGTTGGACGGATAAATAGGGAGACCAAGTACTTC; CDR3 protein: CASSWVGRINRETKYF
D gene: TRBD2; V gene: TRBV20-1; J gene: TRBJ2-7; clone size: many; CDR3 DNA: TGCAGTGCTAGGTTGCTGGGTAGCGGGAGAATCGAGCAGTACTTC; CDR3 protein: CSARLLGSGRIEQYF
D gene: NA; V gene: TRBV11-3; J gene: TRBJ2-2; clone size: NA; CDR3 DNA: TGTGCCAGCAGCCTCAGGGGTAGGAACGGGGAGCTGTTTTTT; CDR3 protein: CASSLRGRNGELFF
D gene: NA; V gene: TRBV20-1; J gene: TRBJ2-7; clone size: once; CDR3 DNA: TGCAGTGCTAGCGTAGACAAAACGGCTAGATCCTACGAGCAGTACTTC; CDR3 protein: CSASVDKTARSYEQYF
D gene: NA; V gene: TRBV7-9; J gene: TRBJ1-2; clone size: many; CDR3 DNA: TGTGCCAGCAGCTTGGGCTCCGTGAATTGGCACTTC; CDR3 protein: CASSLGSVNWHF
D gene: TRBD1; V gene: TRBV5-1; J gene: TRBJ1-1; clone size: many; CDR3 DNA: TGCGCCAGCAGCTTGGGGACAGGGGAGAACACTGAAGCTTTCTTT; CDR3 protein: CASSLGTGENTEAFF
D gene: NA; V gene: TRBV20-1; J gene: TRBJ1-4; clone size: many; CDR3 DNA: TGCAGTGCTCTGGTCCTTGGGGAAAAACTGTTTTTT; CDR3 protein: CSALVLGEKLFF